The source of this TCR beta chain is a study of shared clonotypes between healthy human individuals. The overall study: Per donor, CD8 memory used one plate, CD8 naive used two, CD4 memory used three and CD4 naive used three.

Clones were read by immunoSEQ multiplex PCR, and TCRdb kept only the in-frame ones, dropping some. Counted here are millions of clones, 85% to 95% occurring once; the ten biggest clones make up about 1.5%. With 0 bases removed from V and 3 bases from J, the gap between germline ends came to 10 bases. The CDR3 contains 15 residues. Germline values: CDR1 LNHNV, CDR2 YYDKDF (reference sequence). Naive CD8 isolation took CD45RO-negative cells positively selected for CCR7 and excluded terminally differentiated effector memory CD45RA+ cells. The sequencing sample was made of naive CD8+ T cells from PBMCs. V is TRBV15 and J is TRBJ2-3; D unresolved. This sequence originates from a young man in good health. Some clones in this sample may be carry-over from other donors' samples. The CDR3 spells CATSRDLDFTDTQYF. CDR3 DNA sequence: TGTGCCACCAGCAGAGATCTAGACTTTACAGATACGCAGTATTTT.